This T cell receptor beta chain was sequenced during a study of siplizumab effects on memory and regulatory T cells. Findings and caveats of the study: Alloreactive sequences traceable to unstimulated CD4+ memory cells declined significantly under siplizumab.

Assay: immunoSEQ multiplex PCR; the TCRdb copy retains only in-frame clones and omits some. The table lists 56,000 or so clones, less than 98% of them singletons. CDR3 length: 14 amino acids. J lost 8 bases, V lost 6 bases, and 6 bases had no gene match. Per germline, CDR1 WSHSY and CDR2 SAAADI. Concerning this clone itself: Its matching antigen is unknown.

Sequences were obtained from naive CD8+ T cells sorted from blood. The source of this sequence is a human donor in good health. The V call is TRBV10-2, the J call TRBJ2-1; 11 bases match TRBD2. For the CDR3, the DNA is TGCGCCAGCAGAACCGGGACTAGCGGCGATGAGCAGTTCTTC. It codes for CASRTGTSGDEQFF.